Listed here are 30 T cell receptor beta chains from one sample, sequenced in a study of T cells after yellow fever vaccination. A single record per CDR3 protein comes from TCRdb applying MiXCR to the 5' RACE reads. The sample contains 620,000 or so distinct CDR3 sequences, approximately 13% of which appear only once. This specimen consisted of PBMCs, obtained on the day of the yellow fever booster vaccination. The receptors were gathered from a man younger than 40 who received the YFV17D yellow fever vaccine.

This clonotype showed up many times. The genes are TRBV19 and TRBJ1-1, with D perhaps matching TRBD1 (5 bases). V was trimmed by 7 bases and J by 4 bases, leaving 16 bases between them. CDR3 length equals 14 residues. Germline V gene data show CDR1 as LNHDA and CDR2 as SQIVND (reference sequence). This CDR3 is CASNLRDQGTEAFF. CDR3 DNA: TGTGCCAGTAATCTCCGGGACCAAGGCACTGAAGCTTTCTTT.

This clonotype was seen more than once but under ten times. The chain recombines TRBV5-1 with TRBJ1-1; D ambiguous. From germline, CDR1 is SGHRS and CDR2 YFSETQ. This CDR3 is 15 amino acids long. V was cut by 2 bases and J by 2 bases, with 13 bases left in between. In DNA, the CDR3 is TGCGCCAGCAGCTTACTGACCGGGTCTAACACTGAAGCTTTCTTT. Its translation: CASSLLTGSNTEAFF.

The chain combines TRBV19 with TRBJ2-1; D perhaps matches TRBD2 (7 bases). The V end lost 2 bases, the J end lost 12 bases, and 23 bases lay between the germline ends. The germline CDR1 and CDR2 sequences are LNHDA and SQIVND (reference sequence). The CDR3 totals 16 residues. CDR3 DNA: TGTGCCAGTAGTATACTAAAACGAGGGGGAGGGTCAGGGCAGTTCTTC. The encoded protein is CASSILKRGGGSGQFF.

J is TRBJ2-1 and V is TRBV7-9; 8 bases map to TRBD2. CDR3 length: 15 residues. Germline values: CDR1 SEHNR, CDR2 FQNEAQ (reference sequence). The V and J ends lost 3 bases and 7 bases, in that order; junction bases with no gene match: 8. The CDR3 region is CASSLSREDANEQFF. The CDR3 nucleotides are TGTGCCAGCAGCTTGTCGCGGGAGGATGCGAATGAGCAGTTCTTC.

The chain couples TRBV20-1 to TRBJ2-7; D is tentatively TRBD1 or TRBD2 (5 bases each). The length of the CDR3 is 15 residues. Germline CDR1 DFQATT, CDR2 SNEGSKA (reference sequence). The V end lost 0 bases, the J end lost 2 bases, and 14 bases lay between the germline ends. CDR3 sequence: CSARDFSGATYEQYF. The CDR3 DNA reads TGCAGTGCTAGAGATTTCTCCGGGGCAACCTACGAGCAGTACTTC.

This clonotype turned up a few times. The chain carries TRBV12-3 or TRBV12-4 and TRBJ1-1; D is possibly TRBD1 (6 bases). The CDR3 length is 12 residues. V was pared by 6 bases and J by 10 bases, with 15 bases between. The CDR3 DNA is TGTGCCAGCAGACCCGAACAGGGCTTAGCTTTCTTT. This translates into CASRPEQGLAFF.

In this sample, this clonotype turned up many times. The J gene is TRBJ2-7, the V gene TRBV7-9, with unresolved D. The ends were cut back, 5 bases at V and 12 bases at J, with 23 bases in the middle. The CDR3 runs to 14 residues. Looked up from germline, CDR1 is SEHNR and CDR2 is FQNEAQ (reference sequence). CDR3 in amino acids: CASSPSLGKASRYF. CDR3 nucleotide sequence: TGTGCCAGCAGCCCAAGCCTGGGGAAGGCAAGTCGGTACTTC. Full variable domain (missing parts from reference TRBV7-9 and TRBJ2-7): DTGVSQNPRHKITKRGQNVTFRCDPISEHNRLYWYRQTLGQGPEFLTYFQNEAQLEKSRLLSDRFSAERPKGSFSTLEIQRTEQGDSAMYLCASSPSLGKASRYFGPGTRLTVT.

The V call is TRBV25-1, the J call TRBJ2-1; no clear D gene. The CDR3 extends over 13 amino acids. Trimming removed 8 bases at V and 4 bases at J, with 12 bases between. Germline loops: CDR1 MGHDK, CDR2 SYGVNS. The CDR3 DNA reads as TGTGCCAGCTCGCAGTACACGTACAATGAGCAGTTCTTC. Residues: CASSQYTYNEQFF.

The chain carries TRBV30 and TRBJ1-5; no clear D gene. The CDR3 spans 13 residues. Per germline, CDR1 GTSNPN and CDR2 SVGIG (reference sequence). V lost 3 bases and J lost 4, with 10 bases in between. CDR3 protein: CAWSLVGNQPQHF. The CDR3 coding sequence is TGTGCCTGGAGCCTGGTAGGGAATCAGCCCCAGCATTTT.

The gene calls are TRBV5-1 and TRBJ2-3; D unclear. V dropped 4 bases and J dropped 2 bases, with 14 bases sitting between them. The CDR3 runs to 15 residues. The germline CDR1 and CDR2 sequences are SGHRS and YFSETQ. CDR3 DNA: TGCGCCAGCAGCCCCACTAAACGGTCCACAGATACGCAGTATTTT. It codes for CASSPTKRSTDTQYF.

This clonotype was detected only a few times. This chain uses TRBV6-2 or TRBV6-3 with TRBJ1-5, with TRBD1 identical over 11 bases. CDR1 and CDR2 (germline): MNHEY, SVGEGT. The CDR3 covers 16 residues. After removal of 7 bases from V and 7 bases from J, the junction contained 12 bases not matched to a gene. CDR3 nucleotide sequence: TGTGCCAGCACTCACACCCTGGGACAGGGGGACCAGCCCCAGCATTTT. Residues: CASTHTLGQGDQPQHF.

This chain uses TRBV19 with TRBJ2-4; 7 bases map to TRBD2. This CDR3 spans 15 amino acids. Germline V gives CDR1 LNHDA, CDR2 SQIVND (reference sequence). Trimming at V came to 5 bases and at J to 6 bases, leaving 10 bases not matched to a gene. CDR3 coding DNA: TGTGCCAGTAGTGTTCTTCAGCGGGACCCAAACATTCAGTACTTC. Encoded protein: CASSVLQRDPNIQYF.

The genes are TRBV18 and TRBJ1-4; the match to TRBD1 covers 10 bases. Germline CDR1 and CDR2: KGHSH and LQKENI. The CDR3 runs to 15 residues. J was trimmed by 8 bases and V by 6 bases; bases with no gene match: 9. The CDR3 is CASSLDRGLREKLFF. The CDR3 nucleotides are TGTGCCAGCTCCCTCGACAGGGGGCTTAGGGAAAAACTGTTTTTT.

V gene TRBV23-1 combines with J gene TRBJ2-5, with D perhaps TRBD1 (5 bases). TRBV23-1 is given ORF status, its function remaining uncertain. The CDR3 runs to 14 residues. V was cut by 3 bases and J by 2 bases, with 10 bases left in between. CDR3 residues: CASSHQGLQETQYF. CDR3 bases: TGCGCCAGCAGTCACCAGGGCCTTCAAGAGACCCAGTACTTC.

The V call is TRBV27, the J call TRBJ2-5; D may correspond to TRBD1 or TRBD2 (5 bases each). V lost 7 bases, J lost 4 bases, and 16 bases lay in between. CDR1 MNHEY and CDR2 SMNVEV come from the germline V gene (reference sequence). The CDR3 sequence is 14 residues long. CDR3 residues: CASNSHRDPETQYF. The CDR3 DNA reads TGTGCCAGCAACTCCCACCGGGACCCAGAGACCCAGTACTTC.

This clonotype was found a few times. The CDR3 sequence: CASSLGPVPSYEQYF. CDR3 DNA: TGTGCCAGCAGCTTAGGTCCAGTACCCTCCTACGAGCAGTACTTC. This chain uses TRBV7-6 with TRBJ2-7; D ambiguous. Deletions cut 1 base from V and 0 bases from J, with 10 bases between. Germline V gives CDR1 SGHVS, CDR2 FNYEAQ. The CDR3 totals 15 residues. Drawing the rest from reference TRBV7-6 and TRBJ2-7, the complete variable domain is GAGVSQSPRYKVTKRGQDVALRCDPISGHVSLYWYRQALGQGPEFLTYFNYEAQQDKSGLPNDRFSAERPEGSISTLTIQRTEQRDSAMYRCASSLGPVPSYEQYFGPGTRLTVT.

The table lists this clonotype with a few counts. The CDR3 loop is CASSHSTGTHEQYF. The CDR3 nucleotides are TGCGCCAGCAGCCACTCAACAGGGACCCACGAGCAGTACTTC. V is TRBV4-3 and J is TRBJ2-7; D perhaps matches TRBD1 (6 bases). This CDR3 region has 14 residues. The V end lost 3 bases, the J end lost 5 bases, and 14 bases lay between the germline ends. CDR1 LGHNA and CDR2 YSLEER come from the germline V gene.

V usage is TRBV12-3 or TRBV12-4 and J usage is TRBJ2-5; TRBD1 agrees at 7 bases. CDR3 length equals 12 residues. Unmatched junction bases numbered 3, after V lost 6 bases and J lost 5 bases. CDR3 DNA sequence: TGTGCCAGCAGCAAGGGGGCCGAGACCCAGTACTTC. It is translated as CASSKGAETQYF.

The chain combines TRBV7-8 with TRBJ2-7, with 8 bases that match TRBD1. Unmatched junction bases numbered 8, after V lost 4 bases and J lost 3 bases. Per germline, CDR1 SGHVS and CDR2 FQNEAQ. The CDR3 consists of 15 residues. The CDR3 here is CASSSTDRVFYEQYF. As DNA, the CDR3 is TGTGCCAGCAGCTCGACGGACAGGGTTTTCTACGAGCAGTACTTC.

V is TRBV7-6 and J is TRBJ2-6; 11 positions agree with TRBD2. Germline CDR1 SGHVS, CDR2 FNYEAQ. There are 18 residues in the CDR3. The J segment lost 0 bases and the V segment lost 1 base, leaving 2 bases of the junction unmatched. CDR3 region: CASSLDLAGGSGANVLTF. CDR3 in DNA: TGTGCCAGCAGCTTAGACCTAGCGGGAGGCTCTGGGGCCAACGTCCTGACTTTC.

The CDR3 DNA reads as TGTGCCAGCAGAAAGACACTCTCCTACGAGCAGTACTTC. Translating gives CASRKTLSYEQYF. J is TRBJ2-7 and V is TRBV28; unclear D gene. Germline CDR1 is MDHEN and CDR2 is SYDVKM. This CDR3 is 13 amino acids long. The V and J ends lost 6 bases and 0 bases respectively, with 9 bases between them.

V gene TRBV9 combines with J gene TRBJ2-6; 7 bases are a match to TRBD1. J lost 1 base, V lost 3 bases, and 4 bases had no gene match. CDR3 length: 16 residues. Germline CDR1 is SGDLS and CDR2 is YYNGEE. CDR3 in amino acids: CASSAGTVSGANVLTF. The CDR3 bases are TGTGCCAGCAGCGCCGGGACAGTTTCTGGGGCCAACGTCCTGACTTTC.

This clonotype was found a few times. V is TRBV18 and J is TRBJ1-6; 7 bases line up with TRBD1. With 2 bases clipped from V and 7 bases from J, the junction kept 5 bases outside the gene matches. The germline gives CDR1 KGHSH, CDR2 LQKENI. CDR3 length: 15 residues. DNA for the CDR3: TGTGCCAGCTCACCATCCCGGGACAGAAATTCACCCCTCCACTTT. This codes for CASSPSRDRNSPLHF.

This clonotype occurred many times. This chain uses TRBV5-1 with TRBJ1-1, with TRBD1 matching 8 bases. V lost 2 bases and J lost 12; bases outside the gene matches: 12. This CDR3 is 14 amino acids long. Germline CDR1 and CDR2: SGHRS and YFSETQ. The CDR3 sequence: CASSLTQGARTTFF. CDR3 bases: TGCGCCAGCAGCTTAACCCAGGGGGCAAGGACAACTTTCTTT.

In this sample, this clonotype turned up many times. J is TRBJ2-3 and V is TRBV5-1; the match to TRBD1 covers 7 bases. After removal of 7 bases from V and 2 bases from J, the junction contained 10 bases not matched to a gene. CDR3 size: 15 residues. Per germline, CDR1 SGHRS and CDR2 YFSETQ. Here the CDR3 DNA reads TGCGCCAGCTCCAGGTCGGGACAGCACACAGATACGCAGTATTTT. It is translated as CASSRSGQHTDTQYF.

This clonotype appeared many times. This chain joins TRBV29-1 and TRBJ2-2; no clear D. V lost 5 bases, J lost 1 base, and 17 bases lay in between. CDR3 length: 16 amino acids. Germline V gene sequence: CDR1 SQVTM, CDR2 ANQGSEA. CDR3 sequence reads: CSVPAVGSLNTGELFF. CDR3 DNA sequence: TGCAGCGTTCCTGCGGTCGGATCTTTGAACACCGGGGAGCTGTTTTTT.

This clonotype has more than one count but fewer than ten. J is TRBJ1-5 and V is TRBV20-1; D gene uncertain. Trimming shortened V by 4 bases and J by 6 bases, and 19 bases separated the two germline ends. Germline CDR1 DFQATT, CDR2 SNEGSKA (reference sequence). The CDR3 extends over 15 amino acids. The CDR3 sequence: CSAIPGSRYFQPQHF. The CDR3 bases are TGCAGTGCTATACCAGGTTCGCGATATTTTCAGCCCCAGCATTTT.

This clonotype was observed a handful of times. V usage is TRBV20-1 and J usage is TRBJ2-3, with TRBD2 matching over 8 bases. V shed 5 bases and J 3 bases; nucleotides not matched to a gene: 7. Looked up from germline, CDR1 is DFQATT and CDR2 is SNEGSKA (reference sequence). The CDR3 extends over 14 amino acids. The CDR3 bases are TGCAGTGCTCAAAGCGGGAGTGGGACAGATACGCAGTATTTT. It yields the protein CSAQSGSGTDTQYF.

This clonotype showed up just a few times. The CDR3 loop is CASSPGTTDLMEQFF. The CDR3 DNA is TGTGCCAGCAGCCCTGGGACTACCGATCTGATGGAGCAGTTCTTC. This chain joins TRBV4-2 and TRBJ2-1; TRBD2 matches 7 bases. This CDR3 is 15 amino acids long. V was clipped by 4 bases and J by 10 bases; unmatched bases: 13. The germline gives CDR1 LGHNA, CDR2 YNFKEQ.

The V call is TRBV5-4, the J call TRBJ1-2, with no clear D. The CDR3 extends over 14 amino acids. V dropped 0 bases and J dropped 4 bases, with 10 bases sitting between them. Germline V gene lookup returns CDR1 SGHNT and CDR2 YYREEE (reference sequence). This CDR3 reads CASSLATARYGYTF. The CDR3 region has the DNA TGTGCCAGCAGCTTGGCGACGGCTCGCTATGGCTACACCTTC.